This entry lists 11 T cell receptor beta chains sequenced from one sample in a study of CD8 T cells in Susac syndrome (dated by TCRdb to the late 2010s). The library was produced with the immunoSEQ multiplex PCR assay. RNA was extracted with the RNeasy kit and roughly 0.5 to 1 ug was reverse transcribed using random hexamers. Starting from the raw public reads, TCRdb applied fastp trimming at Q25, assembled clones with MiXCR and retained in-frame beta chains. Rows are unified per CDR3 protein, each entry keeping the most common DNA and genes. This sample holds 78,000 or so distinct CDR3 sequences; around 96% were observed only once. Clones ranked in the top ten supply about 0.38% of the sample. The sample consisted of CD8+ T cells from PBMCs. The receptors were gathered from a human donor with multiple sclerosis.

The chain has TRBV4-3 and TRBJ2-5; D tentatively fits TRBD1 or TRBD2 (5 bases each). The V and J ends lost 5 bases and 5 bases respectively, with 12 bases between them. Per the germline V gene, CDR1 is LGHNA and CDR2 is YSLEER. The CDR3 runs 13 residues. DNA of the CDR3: TGCGCCAGCAGCGGGGGTTCATCGGAGACCCAGTACTTC. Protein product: CASSGGSSETQYF.

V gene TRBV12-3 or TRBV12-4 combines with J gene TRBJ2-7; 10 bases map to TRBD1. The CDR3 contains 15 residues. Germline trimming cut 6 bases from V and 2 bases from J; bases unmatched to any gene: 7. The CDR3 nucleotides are TGTGCCAGCAGCCGGGGACAGGGGATGGCCTACGAGCAGTACTTC. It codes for CASSRGQGMAYEQYF.

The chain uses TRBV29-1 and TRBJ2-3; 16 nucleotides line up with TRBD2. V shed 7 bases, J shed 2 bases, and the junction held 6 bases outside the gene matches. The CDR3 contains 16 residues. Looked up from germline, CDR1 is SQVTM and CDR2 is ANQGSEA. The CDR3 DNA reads TGCAGCGCCCTCGGGACTAGCGGGAGGGACACAGATACGCAGTATTTT. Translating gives CSALGTSGRDTDTQYF.

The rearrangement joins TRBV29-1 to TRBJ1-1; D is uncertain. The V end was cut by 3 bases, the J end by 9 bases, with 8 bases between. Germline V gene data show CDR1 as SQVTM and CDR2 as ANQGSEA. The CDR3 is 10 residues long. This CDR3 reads CSVDLGKAFF. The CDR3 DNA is TGCAGCGTTGATTTGGGGAAAGCTTTCTTT.

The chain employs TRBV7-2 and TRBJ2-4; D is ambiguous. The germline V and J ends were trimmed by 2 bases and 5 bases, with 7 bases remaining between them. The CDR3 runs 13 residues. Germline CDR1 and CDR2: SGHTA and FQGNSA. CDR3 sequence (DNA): TGTGCCAGCAGCTTACCCTTTCAAAACATTCAGTACTTC. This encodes CASSLPFQNIQYF.

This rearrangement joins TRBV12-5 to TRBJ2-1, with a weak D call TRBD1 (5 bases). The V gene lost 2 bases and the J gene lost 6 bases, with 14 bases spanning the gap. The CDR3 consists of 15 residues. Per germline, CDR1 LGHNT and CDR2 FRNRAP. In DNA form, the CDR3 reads TGTGCTAGTGGTTTGTGGCAGGGTAGTACCAATGAGCAGTTCTTC. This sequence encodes CASGLWQGSTNEQFF.

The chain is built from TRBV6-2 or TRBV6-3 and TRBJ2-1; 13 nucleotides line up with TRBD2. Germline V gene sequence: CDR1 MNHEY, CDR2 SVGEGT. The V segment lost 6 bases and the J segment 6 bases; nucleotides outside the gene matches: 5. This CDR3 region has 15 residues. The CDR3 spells CASRELAGGGNEQFF. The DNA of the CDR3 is TGTGCCAGCAGAGAACTAGCGGGGGGGGGCAATGAGCAGTTCTTC.

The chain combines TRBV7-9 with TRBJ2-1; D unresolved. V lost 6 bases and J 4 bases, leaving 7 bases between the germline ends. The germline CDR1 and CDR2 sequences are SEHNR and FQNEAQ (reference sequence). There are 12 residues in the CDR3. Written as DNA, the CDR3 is TGTGCCAGCAGTGAAATGTACAATGAGCAGTTCTTC. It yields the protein CASSEMYNEQFF.

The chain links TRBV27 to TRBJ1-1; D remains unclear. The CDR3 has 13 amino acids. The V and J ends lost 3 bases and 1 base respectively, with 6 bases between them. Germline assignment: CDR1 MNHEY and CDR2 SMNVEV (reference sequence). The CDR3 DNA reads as TGTGCCAGCAGTTTGGGCAGGAACACTGAAGCTTTCTTT. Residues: CASSLGRNTEAFF.

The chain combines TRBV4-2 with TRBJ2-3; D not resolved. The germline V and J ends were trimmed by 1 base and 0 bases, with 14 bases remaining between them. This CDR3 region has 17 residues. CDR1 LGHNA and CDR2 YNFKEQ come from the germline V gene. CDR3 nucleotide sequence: TGTGCCAGCAGCCAAGTAGGCACAGTCTTAAGCACAGATACGCAGTATTTT. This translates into CASSQVGTVLSTDTQYF.

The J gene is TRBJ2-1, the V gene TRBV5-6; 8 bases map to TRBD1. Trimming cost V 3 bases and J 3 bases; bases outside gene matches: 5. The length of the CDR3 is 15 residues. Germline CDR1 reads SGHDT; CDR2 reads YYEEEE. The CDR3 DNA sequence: TGTGCCAGCAGCTCGGACAGGGATTACTACAATGAGCAGTTCTTC. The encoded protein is CASSSDRDYYNEQFF.